The 17 T cell receptor beta chains below all came from one sample that was sequenced in a study of T cells expressing NK-cell markers. TCRdb re-called the 5' RACE reads and gives one entry per CDR3 protein, without DNA. The sample spans under 35,000 distinct CDR3 sequences; the ten largest clones claim roughly three fifths. Sequencing was carried out using blood T cells: a sorted CD56 or NKG2C T cell subset, CD4+ or CD8+ T cells, or bulk PBMC T cells (not recorded which). The receptors derive from a woman aged 18-70 years in good health.

The chain recombines TRBV29-1 with TRBJ1-2; TCRdb's assignment of TRBD1 cannot be checked, as there is no DNA. Germline-derived CDR1 and CDR2 are SQVTM and ANQGSEA. The CDR3 loop spans 15 amino acids. The CDR3 region is CSVEDVRGRPRGYTF. The whole variable domain, filled in from reference TRBV29-1 and TRBJ1-2, reads SAVISQKPSRDICQRGTSLTIQCQVDSQVTMMFWYRQQPGQSLTLIATANQGSEATYESGFVIDKFPISRPNLTFSTLTVSNMSPEDSSIYLCSVEDVRGRPRGYTFGSGTRLTVV.

The J gene is TRBJ1-4, the V gene TRBV25-1. Germline V CDR1 and CDR2: MGHDK, SYGVNS. The CDR3 has 16 residues. CDR3 in amino acids: CASSEPDTATNEKLFF.

The rearrangement uses TRBV20-1 and TRBJ2-7; TCRdb's D gene call, TRBD2, goes unchecked for lack of DNA. The length of the CDR3 is 16 residues. Germline CDR1 DFQATT, CDR2 SNEGSKA (reference sequence). CDR3 loop: CSARDELAATLDEQYF.

The chain carries TRBV5-1 and TRBJ2-2; the D call of TRBD2 rests on TCRdb alone, since no DNA is present to check it. Germline CDR1 reads SGHRS; CDR2 reads YFSETQ. The CDR3 runs to 16 residues. The CDR3 is CASSLDGTSGTGELFF.

V gene TRBV7-3 combines with J gene TRBJ2-3. Per the germline V gene, CDR1 is SGHTA and CDR2 is FQGTGA. The CDR3 runs to 15 residues. The CDR3 reads CASSLFATPTDTQYF.

This chain links TRBV7-8 with TRBJ2-3; TCRdb's D gene call, TRBD2, goes unchecked for lack of DNA. The germline V gene has CDR1 SGHVS and CDR2 FQNEAQ. The CDR3 has 16 residues. The CDR3 loop reads CASSQTRLGSTDTQYF.

V is TRBV4-2 and J is TRBJ2-7; checking the TCRdb D call of TRBD1 is not possible without DNA. From germline, CDR1 is LGHNA and CDR2 YNFKEQ. This CDR3 is built from 16 residues. The CDR3 sequence is CASSQDAKGGGYEQYF.

V is TRBV29-1 and J is TRBJ2-7; the D gene TCRdb calls, TRBD2, cannot be checked with no DNA. The germline V gene has CDR1 SQVTM and CDR2 ANQGSEA. The CDR3 is 16 residues long. The CDR3 loop is CSVEIFGGLATYEQYF.

The V call is TRBV28, the J call TRBJ2-1; TCRdb outputs TRBD2, but without DNA this stays unchecked. Germline V gene sequence: CDR1 MDHEN, CDR2 SYDVKM. This CDR3 is built from 17 residues. The CDR3 loop is CASSLPIGLASYNEQFF.

The rearrangement uses TRBV7-9 and TRBJ2-7; TCRdb designates TRBD1, a call that cannot be tested without DNA. The germline gives CDR1 SEHNR, CDR2 FQNEAQ (reference sequence). The CDR3 contains 14 residues. CDR3 region: CASSFLGATGEQYF. Together with reference TRBV7-9 and TRBJ2-7, the CDR3 gives the full variable domain: DTGVSQNPRHKITKRGQNVTFRCDPISEHNRLYWYRQTLGQGPEFLTYFQNEAQLEKSRLLSDRFSAERPKGSFSTLEIQRTEQGDSAMYLCASSFLGATGEQYFGPGTRLTVT.

The chain links TRBV6-5 to TRBJ2-1; without DNA, the TCRdb call of TRBD1 cannot be checked. The CDR3 has 18 amino acids. Per the germline V gene, CDR1 is MNHEY and CDR2 is SVGAGI. This CDR3 is CASSYPNRIGQVRNEQFF.

The chain combines TRBV7-8 with TRBJ2-3; TCRdb names TRBD2, which stays unverified in the absence of DNA. The CDR3 sequence is 16 residues long. Germline CDR1 reads SGHVS; CDR2 reads FQNEAQ. CDR3 amino acids: CASSLEAGGPPDTQYF.

The chain is built from TRBV7-8 and TRBJ2-1. CDR1 and CDR2 (germline): SGHVS, FQNEAQ. This CDR3 region has 15 residues. CDR3 sequence: CASSLGQGFYNEQFF.

This sequence joins TRBV29-1 and TRBJ2-7; absent DNA, TCRdb's TRBD1 call cannot be checked. The CDR3 consists of 15 residues. The germline CDR1 and CDR2 sequences are SQVTM and ANQGSEA. CDR3 sequence: CSVEVLTGGDYEQYF.

This chain connects TRBV29-1 to TRBJ2-7; the D gene TCRdb calls, TRBD1, cannot be checked with no DNA. The length of the CDR3 is 16 residues. The germline CDR1 and CDR2 sequences are SQVTM and ANQGSEA. The chain's CDR3 is CSVEDPTRGEAYEQYF.

The chain combines TRBV11-1 with TRBJ1-2; TCRdb outputs TRBD1, but without DNA this stays unchecked. This CDR3 is built from 18 residues. Germline V gene sequence: CDR1 SGHAT, CDR2 FQDESV (reference sequence). The CDR3 is CASSSPGQGGPSFYGYTF.

This sequence joins TRBV27 and TRBJ2-3. Germline lookup yields CDR1 MNHEY and CDR2 SMNVEV (reference sequence). The length of the CDR3 is 11 residues. The CDR3 sequence: CASSFADTQYF.